This entry describes one T cell receptor (beta chain). Sequencing was performed with immunoSEQ multiplex PCR; in TCRdb, only in-frame clones are kept and a portion is missing. The sample holds tens of thousands of clones, around 81% seen once. With V trimmed by 3 bases and J by 10 bases, 6 bases remained unmatched. This CDR3 is 14 amino acids long. The germline V gene encodes CDR1 MNHEY and CDR2 SMNVEV (reference sequence). The sample belongs to a study of blood T cell repertoires in COVID-19. The origin of this receptor is an elderly man with COVID-19, enrolled during active disease. The chain links TRBV27 to TRBJ1-4, with 9 bases identical to TRBD1. The sequenced sample was peripheral blood. CDR3 sequence (DNA): TGTGCCAGCAGTTTCCTGGACAGGGGAGGAAAACTGTTTTTT. Translating it yields CASSFLDRGGKLFF.